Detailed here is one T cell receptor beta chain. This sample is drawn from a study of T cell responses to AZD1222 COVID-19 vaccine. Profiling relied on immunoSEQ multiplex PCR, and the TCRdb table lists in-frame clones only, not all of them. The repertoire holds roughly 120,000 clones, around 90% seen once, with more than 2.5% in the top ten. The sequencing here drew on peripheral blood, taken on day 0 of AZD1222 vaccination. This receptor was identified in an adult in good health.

CDR3 protein: CSVSGQTTVEPQHF. DNA of the CDR3: TGCAGCGTTTCGGGACAGACAACGGTTGAGCCCCAGCATTTT. The chain combines TRBV29-1 with TRBJ1-5; 7 bases are shared with TRBD1. This CDR3 has 14 amino acids. V trimming: 5 bases; J trimming: 8 bases; junction bases outside the gene matches: 12. Germline V gene data show CDR1 as SQVTM and CDR2 as ANQGSEA.